This is a list of T cell receptor beta chains from one sample in a study of blood T cells in healthy people across ages. TCRdb processed the 5' RACE reads anew with MiXCR; each CDR3 protein has one entry. The sample contains 500,000 to 550,000 distinct CDR3 sequences, about 25% of which appear only once. These data were also reused for a study on T cells of mothers and their children.

The source material was blood. The receptor source for this set is a boy aged 5 to 17 in good health. CDR3s include the opening cysteine and the closing phenylalanine or tryptophan. Fields, in order: J gene, clone size, V gene, D gene, CDR3 protein, CDR3 DNA. A D gene is named only where the DNA matches it firmly. Clone size is not always given. Where it is, it says once, few, many or a class for expanded clones.

TRBJ2-1 | - | TRBV6-2/TRBV6-3 | - | CACSYSTGRLTNEQFF | TGTGCCTGCAGTTACTCGACGGGGCGGCTTACCAATGAGCAGTTCTTC
TRBJ2-1 | - | TRBV7-9 | TRBD1 | CASSLWDRGSYNEQFF | TGTGCCAGCAGCTTGTGGGACAGGGGGTCCTACAATGAGCAGTTCTTC
TRBJ2-5 | - | TRBV6-1 | TRBD2 | CAIGQGLAGGGNQETQYF | TGTGCCATCGGCCAGGGACTAGCGGGGGGAGGGAACCAAGAGACCCAGTACTTC
TRBJ2-4 | few | TRBV9 | TRBD1 | CASSPRPGGYTKNIQYF | TGTGCCAGCAGCCCCAGGCCAGGGGGCTATACCAAAAACATTCAGTACTTC
TRBJ2-1 | - | TRBV6-1 | - | CASSDPGYEQFF | TGTGCCAGCAGTGATCCGGGGTATGAGCAGTTCTTC
TRBJ2-2 | once | TRBV20-1 | - | CSAKARNTGELFF | TGCAGTGCTAAAGCTAGGAACACCGGGGAGCTGTTTTTT
TRBJ2-1 | few | TRBV7-3 | - | CASSVIRHNEQFF | TGTGCCAGCAGCGTCATCAGACACAATGAGCAGTTCTTC
TRBJ2-7 | few | TRBV2 | TRBD2 | CASSEMRGASYEQYF | TGTGCCAGCAGTGAGATGCGGGGGGCCTCCTACGAGCAGTACTTC
TRBJ2-5 | few | TRBV29-1 | - | CSVEGRESETQYF | TGCAGCGTTGAAGGCAGGGAATCAGAGACCCAGTACTTC
TRBJ2-4 | - | TRBV4-1 | - | CASSQVLREKNIQYF | TGCGCCAGCAGCCAAGTTCTCCGGGAAAAAAACATTCAGTACTTC
TRBJ2-1 | - | TRBV12-3/TRBV12-4 | - | CASSETAYNEQFF | TGTGCCAGCAGTGAGACAGCTTACAATGAGCAGTTCTTC
TRBJ2-1 | few | TRBV15 | - | CATSRETGTKNEQFF | TGTGCCACCAGCAGAGAAACCGGGACGAAGAATGAGCAGTTCTTC
TRBJ1-2 | - | TRBV10-3 | TRBD1 | CAISDRDHFNYGYTF | TGTGCCATCAGCGACAGGGACCACTTTAACTATGGCTACACCTTC
TRBJ1-2 | - | TRBV6-2/TRBV6-3 | - | CASSPMTPNYGYTF | TGTGCCAGCAGCCCAATGACACCAAACTATGGCTACACCTTC
TRBJ1-1 | few | TRBV6-5 | TRBD1 | CIRGQGFPEAFF | TGTATTCGAGGACAGGGCTTCCCTGAAGCTTTCTTT
TRBJ1-6 | few | TRBV27 | - | CASSPTGPWVTPLHF | TGTGCCAGCAGTCCTACCGGGCCCTGGGTGACACCCCTCCACTTT
TRBJ2-4 | - | TRBV20-1 | - | CSAGTSGAGNIQYF | TGCAGTGCGGGAACGTCCGGGGCGGGAAACATTCAGTACTTC
TRBJ2-7 | few | TRBV20-1 | - | CSVSSAWPYEQYF | TGCAGTGTATCCTCGGCCTGGCCCTACGAGCAGTACTTC
TRBJ2-5 | - | TRBV15 | - | CATSREGSPGETQYF | TGTGCCACCAGCAGAGAGGGGAGTCCAGGGGAGACCCAGTACTTC
TRBJ1-2 | once | TRBV7-8 | TRBD1 | CASSRTGYDYGYTF | TGTGCCAGCAGCCGGACAGGGTATGACTATGGCTACACCTTC
TRBJ1-5 | - | TRBV7-2 | - | CASSFGSYQPQHF | TGTGCCAGCAGCTTCGGCAGTTATCAGCCCCAGCATTTT
TRBJ1-1 | - | TRBV5-1 | - | CASSLERGPQMNTEAFF | TGCGCCAGCAGCTTGGAACGGGGTCCTCAGATGAACACTGAAGCTTTCTTT
TRBJ1-1 | - | TRBV20-1 | - | CSAREMAGSGTEAFF | TGCAGTGCTAGAGAAATGGCCGGTTCCGGCACTGAAGCTTTCTTT
TRBJ2-1 | few | TRBV5-1 | - | CASSLDTRANEQFF | TGCGCCAGCAGCTTGGATACTCGCGCCAATGAGCAGTTCTTC
TRBJ2-7 | - | TRBV12-3/TRBV12-4 | - | CASSDWGLGYEQYF | TGTGCCAGCAGTGATTGGGGTCTTGGCTACGAGCAGTACTTC
TRBJ2-7 | few | TRBV27 | - | CASRWTWGAYEQYF | TGTGCCAGCAGGTGGACATGGGGAGCCTACGAGCAGTACTTC
TRBJ2-1 | - | TRBV27 | TRBD1 | CASSLRALDRGYNEQFF | TGTGCCAGCAGTTTAAGGGCGCTGGACAGGGGATACAATGAGCAGTTCTTC
TRBJ1-4 | - | TRBV5-6 | - | CASSLGAGAANEKLFF | TGTGCCAGCAGCTTGGGCGCGGGGGCGGCTAATGAAAAACTGTTTTTT
TRBJ1-3 | many | TRBV6-6 | - | CASSGYSGNTIYF | TGTGCCAGCAGCGGATACTCTGGAAACACCATATATTTT
TRBJ2-7 | few | TRBV10-3 | TRBD2 | CAISVGGTSYEQYF | TGTGCCATCAGCGTGGGGGGGACCTCCTACGAGCAGTACTTC
TRBJ2-5 | - | TRBV7-9 | - | CASSPGRVVETQYF | TGTGCCAGCAGCCCCGGACGGGTGGTGGAGACCCAGTACTTC
TRBJ2-1 | - | TRBV12-3/TRBV12-4 | TRBD2 | CASSFQTSGGPQFF | TGTGCCAGCAGTTTCCAGACTAGCGGGGGGCCGCAGTTCTTC
TRBJ2-4 | many | TRBV29-1 | - | CSVEAVAIQYF | TGCAGCGTTGAGGCGGTGGCTATTCAGTACTTC
TRBJ2-7 | - | TRBV27 | - | CASSLTQGLDEQYF | TGTGCCAGCAGTTTAACCCAGGGGCTCGACGAGCAGTACTTC
TRBJ2-1 | - | TRBV4-2 | - | CASSQEGGGTAYSYKEQFF | TGTGCCAGCAGCCAAGAAGGGGGAGGGACTGCATACTCCTACAAGGAGCAGTTCTTC
TRBJ1-5 | - | TRBV5-6 | - | CASSWGSEGQPQHF | TGTGCCAGCAGCTGGGGATCGGAGGGTCAGCCCCAGCATTTT
TRBJ2-1 | - | TRBV2 | TRBD1 | CASSPGQGGNEQFF | TGTGCCAGCAGTCCGGGACAGGGAGGGAATGAGCAGTTCTTC
TRBJ2-5 | few | TRBV7-9 | - | CASSLPWETQYF | TGTGCCAGCAGCTTACCGTGGGAGACCCAGTACTTC
TRBJ2-7 | - | TRBV7-9 | - | CASSSRGWEQYF | TGTGCCAGCAGCTCGAGGGGGTGGGAGCAGTACTTC
TRBJ2-1 | - | TRBV2 | - | CASSEGTASYNEQFF | TGTGCCAGCAGTGAGGGGACGGCTTCCTACAATGAGCAGTTCTTC
TRBJ1-1 | - | TRBV28 | - | CAARQDHEAFF | TGTGCCGCCCGACAGGATCACGAAGCTTTCTTT
TRBJ2-5 | many | TRBV7-2 | - | CASSRGLLQETQYF | TGTGCCAGCAGCCGAGGACTTCTACAAGAGACCCAGTACTTC
TRBJ1-1 | - | TRBV7-9 | - | CASSLLAEEAFF | TGCGCCAGCAGCTTATTGGCAGAAGAAGCTTTCTTT
TRBJ2-1 | many | TRBV5-1 | - | CASSLVAGYNEQFF | TGCGCCAGCAGCTTGGTGGCAGGATACAATGAGCAGTTCTTC
TRBJ2-5 | - | TRBV6-5 | - | CASRRTLGETQYF | TGTGCCAGCAGACGGACCCTCGGGGAGACCCAGTACTTC